Listed below are T cell receptor beta chains from one sample, sequenced in a study of vaccination and CD4 T cells after COVID-19. The antigens for these receptors are not known. Via MiXCR, TCRdb re-called the PCR reads, giving one row per CDR3 protein. Of about 8,300 distinct CDR3 sequences in the sample, about 50% were seen once. The sequencing sample was made of CD4+ T cells from blood, cultured in vitro. The receptors here all came from a human donor in good health. Both conserved end residues are part of each CDR3. D genes are given only for firm matches. Some rows have no size entry. The others give once, few or many, or a class for an expanded clone.

TRBD1,TRBV7-2,TRBJ1-4,-,CASSPPGQINEKLFF,TGTGCCAGCAGCCCTCCGGGACAGATTAATGAAAAACTGTTTTTT
TRBD2,TRBV5-3,TRBJ2-1,-,CARSSTGTSGVSSYNEQFF,TGTGCCAGAAGCTCCACCGGGACTAGCGGGGTGAGCTCCTACAATGAGCAGTTCTTC
-,TRBV7-6,TRBJ1-1,-,CASRRQTNTEAFF,TGTGCCAGCAGACGACAGACTAACACTGAAGCTTTCTTT
-,TRBV28,TRBJ1-1,-,CASLRGGGRTEAFF,TGTGCCAGCCTAAGAGGGGGGGGCCGTACTGAAGCTTTCTTT
-,TRBV2,TRBJ1-2,-,CASSEASRTQGYTF,TGTGCCAGCAGTGAAGCGAGCAGAACGCAGGGCTACACCTTC
-,TRBV6-1,TRBJ1-2,-,CASSGSEIRYTF,TGTGCCAGTAGCGGGAGCGAAATCCGCTACACCTTC
TRBD2,TRBV3-1,TRBJ2-1,-,CASRRTSGYNEQFF,TGTGCCAGCAGGCGGACTAGTGGCTACAATGAGCAGTTCTTC
-,TRBV4-1,TRBJ1-6,-,CASSQRWGQPLHF,TGCGCCAGCAGCCAAAGGTGGGGGCAACCCCTCCACTTT
-,TRBV6-5,TRBJ1-1,-,CASSYSGGEAFF,TGTGCCAGCAGTTACAGTGGTGGGGAAGCTTTCTTT
TRBD1,TRBV7-6,TRBJ2-5,few,CASSFGQGGSETQYF,TGTGCCAGCAGCTTTGGACAGGGGGGATCGGAGACCCAGTACTTC
-,TRBV4-3,TRBJ1-3,large,CASSQELLVIGNTIYF,TGCGCCAGCAGCCAAGAATTATTAGTGATTGGAAACACCATATATTTT
TRBD2,TRBV7-2,TRBJ2-7,-,CASSSGLAGGHEQYF,TGTGCCAGCAGCTCGGGACTAGCGGGAGGTCATGAGCAGTACTTC
TRBD1,TRBV20-1,TRBJ1-5,few,CSARDGTGWNQPQHF,TGCAGTGCTAGAGATGGGACAGGGTGGAATCAGCCCCAGCATTTT
-,TRBV20-1,TRBJ2-1,-,CSARDLADWLSSYNEQFF,TGCAGTGCTAGAGATTTGGCGGACTGGCTCAGCTCCTACAATGAGCAGTTCTTC
-,TRBV6-5,TRBJ1-2,few,CASSYRQDPVAHYGYTF,TGTGCCAGCAGTTACCGCCAGGACCCCGTCGCTCACTATGGCTACACCTTC
TRBD1,TRBV2,TRBJ2-1,-,CASRANRDRAYNEQFF,TGTGCCAGCAGGGCCAACCGGGACAGAGCTTACAATGAGCAGTTCTTC
-,TRBV7-6,TRBJ2-5,-,CASSLAGSQETQYF,TGTGCCAGCAGCTTAGCAGGTTCCCAAGAGACCCAGTACTTC
TRBD1,TRBV30,TRBJ1-2,few,CAWATGDGYGYTF,TGTGCCTGGGCCACAGGGGACGGCTATGGCTACACCTTC
TRBD2,TRBV20-1,TRBJ2-5,few,CSAVGGGGQETQYF,TGCAGTGCTGTGGGCGGGGGAGGCCAAGAGACCCAGTACTTC
-,TRBV12-3/TRBV12-4,TRBJ2-5,-,CASSPVGGQETQYF,TGTGCCAGCAGTCCCGTCGGCGGGCAAGAGACCCAGTACTTC
-,TRBV2,TRBJ2-7,-,CATRERASYEQYF,TGTGCCACCCGGGAACGGGCCTCCTACGAGCAGTACTTC
TRBD2,TRBV7-9,TRBJ2-1,-,CASSLAGGPQTEQFF,TGTGCCAGCAGCTTAGCGGGAGGGCCGCAAACTGAGCAGTTCTTC
-,TRBV5-1,TRBJ1-1,once,CASSQTANTEAFF,TGCGCCAGCAGCCAGACAGCGAACACTGAAGCTTTCTTT
-,TRBV19,TRBJ1-2,-,CASNINQGYGYTF,TGTGCCAGTAATATAAACCAGGGCTATGGCTACACCTTC
TRBD1,TRBV27,TRBJ2-5,few,CASRRLRTGIDQETQYF,TGTGCCAGCAGGAGACTGCGGACAGGGATAGATCAAGAGACCCAGTACTTC
-,TRBV6-4,TRBJ1-6,-,CASSETGTNSPLHF,TGTGCCAGCAGTGAGACCGGGACGAATTCACCCCTCCACTTT
-,TRBV5-1,TRBJ1-2,few,CASRLVGGYTF,TGCGCCAGCCGCTTGGTGGGTGGCTACACCTTC
-,TRBV19,TRBJ1-1,-,CASSILGLQTEAFF,TGTGCCAGTAGTATCTTGGGCCTCCAAACTGAAGCTTTCTTT
-,TRBV15,TRBJ2-5,few,CATSRRDGEETQYF,TGTGCCACCAGCAGGAGGGACGGGGAAGAGACCCAGTACTTC
TRBD2,TRBV30,TRBJ2-3,-,CAWSAGLAGGRDTQYF,TGTGCCTGGAGTGCTGGACTAGCGGGGGGGCGGGATACGCAGTATTTT
TRBD2,TRBV24-1,TRBJ2-3,-,CATSGGLAGTDTQYF,TGTGCCACCAGTGGCGGACTAGCGGGCACAGATACGCAGTATTTT
-,TRBV7-2,TRBJ1-1,few,CASSLAGFRTEAFF,TGTGCCAGCAGCTTAGCGGGGTTCCGCACTGAAGCTTTCTTT
TRBD2,TRBV28,TRBJ2-5,-,CASTKSLLAGQKGETQYF,TGTGCCAGCACCAAATCCTTACTAGCGGGACAGAAGGGGGAGACCCAGTACTTC
TRBD1,TRBV20-1,TRBJ2-7,-,CSAPRQGSYEQYF,TGCAGTGCTCCAAGACAGGGCTCCTACGAGCAGTACTTC
-,TRBV7-2,TRBJ1-1,-,CASSLRQGQEAFF,TGTGCCAGCAGCTTAAGGCAGGGCCAAGAAGCTTTCTTT
-,TRBV14,TRBJ1-6,-,CASSRDILAGSPLHF,TGTGCCAGCAGCCGAGATATTCTTGCCGGTTCACCCCTCCACTTT
TRBD1,TRBV25-1,TRBJ2-5,-,CASSAPDRETQYF,TGTGCCAGCAGTGCCCCGGACAGGGAGACCCAGTACTTC
-,TRBV7-9,TRBJ1-2,-,CASSLVGLNYGYTF,TGTGCCAGCAGCTTAGTCGGACTAAACTATGGCTACACCTTC
-,TRBV5-1,TRBJ1-2,-,CASSLGQSINYGYTF,TGCGCCAGCAGCTTGGGACAGTCAATTAACTATGGGTACACCTTC
-,TRBV6-7,TRBJ2-5,-,CASSFTIEETQYF,TGTGCCAGCAGTTTTACTATCGAAGAGACCCAGTACTTC
-,TRBV6-1,TRBJ1-5,-,CASSPGGTNQPQHF,TGTGCCAGCAGTCCGGGGGGAACCAATCAGCCCCAGCATTTT
-,TRBV2,TRBJ1-5,-,CASSGVNSNQPQHF,TGTGCCAGCAGTGGAGTCAATAGCAATCAGCCCCAGCATTTT
-,TRBV5-1,TRBJ2-5,-,CASSLYFEAETQYF,TGCGCCAGCAGCTTGTACTTCGAAGCGGAGACCCAGTACTTC
TRBD1,TRBV7-9,TRBJ1-2,-,CASSLPLGQGTNYGYTF,TGTGCCAGCAGCCTCCCACTAGGACAGGGGACCAACTATGGCTACACCTTC
-,TRBV19,TRBJ1-1,few,CASSHPPAGNTEAFF,TGTGCCAGTAGCCACCCACCGGCGGGGAACACTGAAGCTTTCTTT
-,TRBV7-6,TRBJ2-7,few,CASSLAGGYEQYF,TGTGCCAGCAGCTTAGCAGGGGGCTACGAGCAGTACTTC